This TCR beta chain was recorded in a study of cytomegalovirus exposure and HLA in healthy donors (TCRdb year 2017). Looking at the study overall: The 500 to 700 repertoires of the first cohort and the roughly 120 validation repertoires were produced on the same platform, according to a later analysis. The study aimed to test whether signatures of past pathogen exposure could be identified by cataloging public T cell receptors. Besides the first cohort of 500 to 700 subjects, a separate validation cohort made up of 120 different subjects was used. High-throughput TCR immunosequencing, statistical association of individual TCRs with disease status, and machine learning were combined to predict cytomegalovirus infection status.

Remarks on this clone: No cognate antigen has been identified for it. There are no base qualities to consult, and no much larger clone falls within one base.

Separate from the roughly 700-subject first cohort, the validation cohort of 90 to 150 subjects was the group to which the donors belonged. The CDR3 covers 12 residues, taking in both the cysteine and the phenylalanine. Only the CDR3 part of the read is kept: 36 bases, read in frame from the first base. CDR1 is given as SGHDN and CDR2 as FVKESK, both from the germline V gene. Trimming takes 1 base from V and 13 bases from J, and the germline ends sit 11 bases apart. Study-level results and caveats: In vitro tests confirmed that a few of the cytomegalovirus-associated TCR beta chains recognize cytomegalovirus antigens. The authors suggested that the approach could potentially be extended to other disease states and immunological phenotypes. Subsequent analysis determined that TCRs grouped into clusters in the first cohort also showed a tendency toward co-occurrence across the 120 or so validation repertoires, and approximately 94% of cluster scores exceeded 0. The study listed 170 or so TCR beta chains as associated with cytomegalovirus. A later analysis lacked HLA typing for the validation cohort, so it scored co-occurrence in that cohort across all 120 repertoires. Cytomegalovirus status was reported to be diagnosed by the classifier with high specificity and sensitivity in both the original and validation cohorts. While some public TCRs were present in many individuals, most TCR sequences turned up only very rarely across donors.

Library preparation employed the immunoSEQ multiplex PCR assay. The paper's processing steps were these. A statistical classification framework was built for diagnosing cytomegalovirus status from the catalog of TCR beta chain sequences. As stored in TCRdb, this immuneACCESS dataset retains in-frame rearrangements with V and J assigned. A fraction of the clones does not appear; measured against another copy, unresolved V genes explain less than half of the discrepancy, and the remainder lacks a known reason. V, J and clone size are taken as reported in that table, and D and trimming were inferred from the DNA itself. A total of 180,000 or so clones appear in this sample, roughly 86% of them only once. The ten largest clones represent around 7.2% of the sample.

Sequencing was performed on PBMCs. In this chain, TRBV14 is recombined with TRBJ2-1, with the identity of the D gene unclear. The sequence derives from a man aged 25 to 45 in good health and CMV-seropositive. The DNA sequence is TGTGCCAGCAGCCAAGGGCTGAGTTACCAGTTCTTC. This sequence encodes CASSQGLSYQFF.